These 6 T cell receptor beta chains came from one sample sequenced in a study of human T cells and chemical hapten exposure. Time point indicated: patch test 1, 2 weeks after DPC sensitization. The treatment: therapeutic diphenylcyclopropenone sensitization with weekly scalp DPC. TCRdb reprocessed the RACE reads via MiXCR and lists one record per CDR3 protein. The sample holds roughly 70,000 distinct CDR3 sequences; around a third are singletons and the top ten take approximately 9.1%. The source was whole blood, collected in connection with sensitization to the hapten diphenylcyclopropenone (DPC). Receptor source: a man aged 35-49 years with alopecia areata. Some clones in this sample may be carry-over from other donors' samples.

The chain couples TRBV7-2 to TRBJ2-3; maybe TRBD2 (5 bases). The CDR3 runs 15 residues. The germline V and J ends were trimmed by 4 bases and 0 bases, with 11 bases remaining between them. Germline lookup yields CDR1 SGHTA and CDR2 FQGNSA. The CDR3 region is CASSWSGSSTDTQYF. DNA of the CDR3: TGTGCCAGCAGCTGGAGCGGTAGTAGCACAGATACGCAGTATTTT.

This clonotype has only a few counts. The genes are TRBV18 and TRBJ1-5; weak D call: TRBD1 (5 bases). The V gene lost 2 bases and the J gene lost 5 bases, with 13 bases spanning the gap. Germline V gives CDR1 KGHSH, CDR2 LQKENI. CDR3 length equals 15 residues. The CDR3 DNA is TGTGCCAGCTCACCAAAGGGGTCAATGGATCAGCCCCAGCATTTT. Translated: CASSPKGSMDQPQHF.

This chain uses TRBV20-1 with TRBJ2-7; TRBD2 matches at 10 bases. Germline-derived CDR1 and CDR2 are DFQATT and SNEGSKA (reference sequence). The trim removed 2 bases at V and 4 bases at J, leaving 5 bases unmatched. The CDR3 has 14 amino acids. The CDR3 sequence: CSARRGTSVYEQYF. The CDR3 DNA reads TGCAGTGCTAGACGCGGGACTAGCGTTTACGAGCAGTACTTC.

This clonotype was seen more than once but under ten times. This sequence joins TRBV12-3 or TRBV12-4 and TRBJ1-1; D remains ambiguous. The CDR3 is 14 amino acids. V was pared by 7 bases and J by 4 bases, with 16 bases between. DNA for the CDR3: TGTGCCAGCACCCACCCCATGGTGGGCACTGAAGCTTTCTTT. It encodes CASTHPMVGTEAFF.

The chain recombines TRBV3-1 with TRBJ2-1; tentatively, D is TRBD1 or TRBD2 (5 bases each). Germline CDR1 and CDR2: LGHDT and YNNKEL (reference sequence). The CDR3 consists of 14 residues. The V end was cut by 0 bases, the J end by 9 bases, with 12 bases between. CDR3 nucleotide sequence: TGTGCCAGCAGCCAAGATCCCGGTGGGGGTGAGCAGTTCTTC. Residues: CASSQDPGGGEQFF.

This clonotype was observed a handful of times. The rearrangement uses TRBV27 and TRBJ1-5; tentatively, D is TRBD1 (5 bases). This CDR3 spans 13 amino acids. V was shortened by 5 bases and J by 7 bases, with 12 bases between the two germline ends. Germline assignment: CDR1 MNHEY and CDR2 SMNVEV (reference sequence). The CDR3 DNA reads TGTGCCAGCAGTCTAGGACACCTACAGCCCCAGCATTTT. It yields the protein CASSLGHLQPQHF.